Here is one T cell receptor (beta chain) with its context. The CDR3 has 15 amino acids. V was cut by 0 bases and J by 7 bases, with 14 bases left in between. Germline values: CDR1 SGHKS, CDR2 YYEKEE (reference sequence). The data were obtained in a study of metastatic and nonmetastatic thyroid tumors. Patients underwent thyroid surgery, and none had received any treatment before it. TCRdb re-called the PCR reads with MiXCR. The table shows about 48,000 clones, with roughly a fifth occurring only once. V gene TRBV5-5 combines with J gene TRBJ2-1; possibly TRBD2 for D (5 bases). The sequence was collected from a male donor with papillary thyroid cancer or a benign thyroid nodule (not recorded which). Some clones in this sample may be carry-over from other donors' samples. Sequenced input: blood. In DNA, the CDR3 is TGTGCCAGCAGCTTGGCTTCCTTCTCGGGGAATGAGCAGTTCTTC. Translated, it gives CASSLASFSGNEQFF.